Sequencing of this T cell receptor (beta chain) was carried out in a study of blood T cell repertoires in COVID-19. Study-level information: Sample material is recorded as cDNA or gDNA derived from T cells, B-cell-depleted T cells, or PBMCs.

Clones were sequenced by immunoSEQ multiplex PCR, and TCRdb holds only the in-frame ones, with some missing. This sample carries 200,000 to 250,000 clones, approximately 89% of them seen once, and the ten largest clones take around 6.6%. V shed 1 base and J shed 2 bases, with 9 bases lying between them. Germline assignment: CDR1 GTSNPN and CDR2 SVGIG (reference sequence). This CDR3 is 14 amino acids long. V gene TRBV30 combines with J gene TRBJ2-1; D is possibly TRBD1 (6 bases). The sample taken for sequencing was peripheral blood. This TCR came from a woman between 25 and 40 years old with COVID-19, enrolled during active disease. This chain's CDR3 is CAWSGWGPYNEQFF. CDR3 DNA sequence: TGTGCCTGGAGTGGGTGGGGGCCCTACAATGAGCAGTTCTTC.